Given below is one T cell receptor (beta chain) in context. The sample is drawn from a study of T cells in Graves' hyperthyroidism and ophthalmopathy. The germline V gene encodes CDR1 MNHGY and CDR2 SVAAGI. CDR3 size: 16 residues. V lost 5 bases to trimming and J lost 4 bases; unmatched junction nucleotides: 6. From roughly 9.2 ml of fresh peripheral blood, PBMCs were isolated. The CDR3 regions of TCR beta were amplified from RNA transcripts. Carried out on the TCR CDR3, a first-round RT-PCR used the HTBI primer set. TCRdb reprocessed the multiplex PCR reads via MiXCR and lists one record per CDR3 protein. The sample lists about 290,000 distinct CDR3 sequences; 10% to 15% were seen once.

This TCR was sampled from a woman aged 25 to 39 with Graves' hyperthyroidism that later progressed to Graves' ophthalmopathy. The J gene is TRBJ2-2, the V gene TRBV6-9; 11 bases line up with TRBD2. The sequenced sample consisted of blood. The CDR3 DNA is TGTGCCAGCAGTAATATAGCGGGAGGGGGCACCGGGGAGCTGTTTTTT. This sequence encodes CASSNIAGGGTGELFF.